This T cell receptor beta chain derives from a study of brain metastases from non-small cell lung cancer. V was shortened by 10 bases and J by 4 bases, with 7 bases between the two germline ends. This CDR3 is built from 10 residues. Germline V gene data show CDR1 as MNHEY and CDR2 as SVGAGI. Measured with immunoSEQ multiplex PCR; TCRdb has only the in-frame clones, and not every one. The repertoire has approximately 220 clones, about 82% of them found once; the top ten carry 10% to 15%. The rearrangement joins TRBV6-5 to TRBJ1-2; D gene ambiguous. The sequenced material came from tumor-adjacent normal tissue. This TCR derives from a donor over 35 with non-small cell lung cancer. The CDR3 DNA sequence: TGTGCCACCCACCTCTATGGCTACACCTTC. Amino acids: CATHLYGYTF.